This passage covers 5 T cell receptor beta chains from one sample sequenced in a study of T-cell memory formation after mild COVID-19. From the 5' RACE reads, TCRdb called clonotypes with MiXCR, one entry per CDR3 protein. The data show tens of thousands of distinct CDR3 sequences, with roughly 14% seen just once and under 35% held by the top ten. The source material was PBMCs or a T cell subset sorted from them (not recorded which). All receptors derive from an adult woman who had mild COVID-19 (a few samples of this study predate the infection). Cell type and time point are not known.

The gene calls are TRBV4-3 and TRBJ2-2; no definite D call. The CDR3 is 16 amino acids. The V gene's germline CDR1 is LGHNA and CDR2 YSLEER. V was clipped by 4 bases and J by 4 bases, with 16 bases between them. The CDR3 region is CASSPYSSDRTGELFF. The CDR3 DNA follows: TGCGCCAGCAGCCCTTATAGTTCAGACCGCACCGGGGAGCTGTTTTTT.

The chain carries TRBV7-3 and TRBJ2-1, with D possibly being TRBD1 (5 bases). CDR1 SGHTA and CDR2 FQGTGA come from the germline V gene. V lost 4 bases and J 2 bases, leaving 18 bases between the germline ends. The CDR3 runs to 17 residues. This CDR3 is CASSSPVGQGAYNEQFF. Here the CDR3 DNA reads TGTGCCAGCAGCTCTCCGGTGGGGCAGGGTGCCTACAATGAGCAGTTCTTC.

This clonotype was found many times. This chain uses TRBV12-3 or TRBV12-4 with TRBJ1-3, with TRBD1 identical over 8 bases. This CDR3 is built from 19 residues. V shed 10 bases, J shed 0 bases, and the junction held 20 bases outside the gene matches. In DNA form, the CDR3 reads TGTGCCACCTCGAGACCACACGGGACAGGATCCAGCTCTGGAAACACCATATATTTT. Translation: CATSRPHGTGSSSGNTIYF.

This clonotype was picked up a small number of times. The chain joins TRBV2 to TRBJ2-5; 13 bases are a match to TRBD2. Trimming at V came to 3 bases and at J to 4 bases, leaving 5 bases not matched to a gene. CDR1 is SNHLY and CDR2 is FYNNEI in the germline V gene. The CDR3 spans 16 residues. CDR3 DNA: TGTGCCAGCAGTGAGGGGACTAGCGGGGAGGGAGAGACCCAGTACTTC. Protein product: CASSEGTSGEGETQYF. The full variable domain, with the rest looked up from reference TRBV2 and TRBJ2-5, is EPEVTQTPSHQVTQMGQEVILRCVPISNHLYFYWYRQILGQKVEFLVSFYNNEISEKSEIFDDQFSVERPDGSNFTLKIRSTKLEDSAMYFCASSEGTSGEGETQYFGPGTRLLVL.

V usage is TRBV20-1 and J usage is TRBJ1-6; maybe TRBD1 (5 bases). The V gene's germline CDR1 is DFQATT and CDR2 SNEGSKA (reference sequence). The CDR3 runs to 14 residues. With 0 bases removed from V and 7 bases from J, the gap between germline ends came to 10 bases. CDR3 sequence reads: CSARDADRNSPLHF. CDR3 bases: TGCAGTGCTAGAGATGCAGACAGAAATTCACCCCTCCACTTT.